A single sample gave rise to the 20 T cell receptor beta chains below, sequenced in a study of cytomegalovirus exposure and HLA in healthy donors. PCR amplification relied on 60 Vbeta primers (plus 13 Jbeta primers). Profiling relied on immunoSEQ multiplex PCR, and the TCRdb table lists in-frame clones only, not all of them. This table has 120,000 or so clones, over 65% appearing once. Specimen: PBMCs. These TCRs come from a man between 18 and 35 years old in good health and CMV-seronegative.

The CDR3 spells CASSRTGGNQPQHF. CDR3 DNA: TGTGCCAGCTCCCGGACAGGGGGGAATCAGCCCCAGCATTTT. This chain connects TRBV18 to TRBJ1-5, with 10 bases identical to TRBD1. The germline gives CDR1 KGHSH, CDR2 LQKENI. The CDR3 consists of 14 residues. V was clipped by 6 bases and J by 4 bases; unmatched bases: 3.

The chain links TRBV9 to TRBJ2-3; no clear D gene. Deletions cut 2 bases from V and 5 bases from J, with 6 bases between. In germline, CDR1 is SGDLS, CDR2 YYNGEE. The CDR3 has 12 residues. The CDR3 DNA sequence: TGTGCCAGCAGCGTTAGTGGAGATACGCAGTATTTT. It specifies CASSVSGDTQYF. The whole variable domain, filled in from reference TRBV9 and TRBJ2-3, reads DSGVTQTPKHLITATGQRVTLRCSPRSGDLSVYWYQQSLDQGLQFLIQYYNGEERAKGNILERFSAQQFPDLHSELNLSSLELGDSALYFCASSVSGDTQYFGPGTRLTVL.

The J gene is TRBJ1-2, the V gene TRBV9; 7 positions match TRBD1. There are 13 residues in the CDR3. Germline V gives CDR1 SGDLS, CDR2 YYNGEE. Trimming at V came to 4 bases and at J to 8 bases, leaving 8 bases not matched to a gene. The CDR3 nucleotides read TGTGCCAGCAGCCCTACAGGGGAATGGGGCTACACCTTC. Its protein product is CASSPTGEWGYTF.

This chain uses TRBV7-9 with TRBJ1-4; perhaps TRBD1 as D (6 bases). Germline CDR1 reads SEHNR; CDR2 reads FQNEAQ (reference sequence). V shed 1 base and J shed 3 bases, with 15 bases lying between them. The length of the CDR3 is 17 residues. The CDR3 DNA reads TGTGCCAGCAGCTTAGATGGGGGCAAGAGTTCTAATGAAAAACTGTTTTTT. Its translation: CASSLDGGKSSNEKLFF.

This clone was detected only a few times. The chain carries TRBV6-5 and TRBJ2-3; TRBD2 aligns across 8 bases. Germline CDR1 MNHEY, CDR2 SVGAGI. This CDR3 contains 15 residues. The V and J ends lost 6 bases and 0 bases, in that order; junction bases with no gene match: 5. The CDR3 sequence: CASRRTGGSTDTQYF. CDR3 nucleotides: TGTGCCAGCAGACGCACGGGGGGGAGCACAGATACGCAGTATTTT.

The V and J genes are TRBV5-1 and TRBJ1-2; the match to TRBD1 covers 7 bases. The CDR3 length is 14 residues. V gave up 4 bases and J gave up 4 bases; unmatched junction bases: 7. Germline V gene lookup returns CDR1 SGHRS and CDR2 YFSETQ. The CDR3 sequence is CASSPGQDFYGYTF. CDR3 DNA: TGCGCCAGCAGCCCCGGACAGGATTTCTATGGCTACACCTTC.

V usage is TRBV5-6 and J usage is TRBJ1-4; D not certain. The CDR3 has 14 amino acids. Per germline, CDR1 SGHDT and CDR2 YYEEEE. Between the trimmed V and J ends, which lost 6 bases and 5 bases, there was a span of 14 bases. CDR3 loop: CASTGSGWNEKLFF. The DNA of the CDR3 is TGTGCCAGCACGGGGTCAGGCTGGAATGAAAAACTGTTTTTT. Together with reference TRBV5-6 and TRBJ1-4, the CDR3 gives the full variable domain: DAGVTQSPTHLIKTRGQQVTLRCSPKSGHDTVSWYQQALGQGPQFIFQYYEEEERQRGNFPDRFSGHQFPNYSSELNVNALLLGDSALYLCASTGSGWNEKLFFGSGTQLSVL.

This chain joins TRBV5-1 and TRBJ2-7, with no clear D. The V and J ends lost 8 bases and 6 bases respectively, with 15 bases between them. This CDR3 is 12 amino acids long. Germline-derived CDR1 and CDR2 are SGHRS and YFSETQ. CDR3 sequence: CASSALGGEQYF. The CDR3 coding sequence is TGCGCCAGTTCTGCTCTAGGCGGCGAGCAGTACTTC.

V gene TRBV5-4 combines with J gene TRBJ1-1, with D possibly TRBD1 on 5 matching bases. The CDR3 totals 16 residues. Trimming took 0 bases from V and 3 from J, leaving 15 bases between them. The germline V gene encodes CDR1 SGHNT and CDR2 YYREEE (reference sequence). The CDR3 DNA sequence: TGTGCCAGCAGCTTGGAGCAGGGCGATTTGTACACTGAAGCTTTCTTT. Protein sequence: CASSLEQGDLYTEAFF.

V gene TRBV19 combines with J gene TRBJ2-3, with 8 bases matching TRBD1. The V segment lost 9 bases and the J segment 2 bases; nucleotides outside the gene matches: 4. CDR1 is LNHDA and CDR2 is SQIVND in the germline V gene (reference sequence). This CDR3 is built from 13 residues. Here the CDR3 reads CASTTGVTDTQYF. In DNA form, the CDR3 reads TGTGCCAGCACGACAGGGGTCACAGATACGCAGTATTTT.

This chain connects TRBV6-1 to TRBJ2-5, with 12 bases fitting TRBD2. This CDR3 comprises 17 residues. CDR1 and CDR2 from the germline V gene are MNHNS and SASEGT. Trimming at V came to 3 bases and at J to 3 bases, leaving 8 bases not matched to a gene. The DNA for the CDR3 is TGTGCCAGCAGTGATTTCTCTAGCGGGGGGGCCAAAGAGACCCAGTACTTC. Amino acid sequence: CASSDFSSGGAKETQYF.

This clone has more than one count but fewer than ten. The chain joins TRBV10-2 to TRBJ1-6, with 8 bases fitting TRBD1. V trimming: 6 bases; J trimming: 7 bases; junction bases outside the gene matches: 14. Germline CDR1 and CDR2: WSHSY and SAAADI. The CDR3 spans 17 residues. This chain's CDR3 is CASSAGQGTDLNSPLHF. The CDR3, as DNA: TGCGCCAGCAGCGCCGGACAGGGCACCGACTTGAATTCACCCCTCCACTTT.

The CDR3 sequence is CARSQRLAGGRVRGEQYF. The CDR3 DNA sequence: TGTGCCAGAAGCCAACGACTAGCGGGGGGCCGGGTTCGGGGCGAGCAGTACTTC. This chain connects TRBV5-3 to TRBJ2-7; TRBD2 matches at 13 bases. TRBV5-3 is identified as an open reading frame with a role that is uncertain. CDR3 length equals 18 residues. After removal of 4 bases from V and 6 bases from J, the junction contained 16 bases not matched to a gene.

This chain joins TRBV27 and TRBJ1-1, with TRBD1 as a possible D gene (5 bases). Trimming took off 2 bases at V and 5 bases at J, with 15 bases between the two ends. Germline V gene data show CDR1 as MNHEY and CDR2 as SMNVEV (reference sequence). The CDR3 is 15 residues long. CDR3 loop: CASSLQATGRTEAFF. The CDR3, as DNA: TGTGCCAGCAGTTTACAAGCAACAGGCCGGACTGAAGCTTTCTTT.

This chain links TRBV9 with TRBJ1-4; TRBD1 aligns across 9 bases. V dropped 3 bases and J dropped 7; count of bases not matched to a gene: 4. Germline V gene lookup returns CDR1 SGDLS and CDR2 YYNGEE. The CDR3 loop spans 14 amino acids. The DNA for the CDR3 is TGTGCCAGCAGCGGAGGACAGGGGATTGAAAAACTGTTTTTT. Residues: CASSGGQGIEKLFF.

The chain is built from TRBV7-9 and TRBJ1-2, with D perhaps TRBD1 (5 bases). V lost 0 bases to trimming and J lost 4 bases, with 12 bases between them. Germline CDR1 reads SEHNR; CDR2 reads FQNEAQ (reference sequence). CDR3 size: 15 residues. The CDR3 loop is CASSLAPTAIYGYTF. The CDR3 nucleotides read TGTGCCAGCAGCTTAGCCCCGACAGCAATCTATGGCTACACCTTC.

CDR3 nucleotide sequence: TGCGCCAGCAGGGTCGGGACTAACACTGAAGCTTTCTTT. Protein sequence: CASRVGTNTEAFF. V gene TRBV10-1 combines with J gene TRBJ1-1; the D gene is possibly TRBD1 (5 bases). With 6 bases removed from V and 2 bases from J, the gap between germline ends came to 10 bases. Germline V lookup: CDR1 WNHNN, CDR2 SYGVQD (reference sequence). There are 13 residues in the CDR3.

The rearrangement joins TRBV14 to TRBJ1-2; D gene unclear. CDR1 is SGHDN and CDR2 is FVKESK in the germline V gene. The CDR3 has 15 residues. The germline V and J ends were trimmed by 0 bases and 7 bases, with 15 bases remaining between them. CDR3 in DNA: TGTGCCAGCAGCCAAGAATCGGTAGCGCGGGGTGGCTACACCTTC. Amino acid sequence: CASSQESVARGGYTF.

The rearrangement links TRBV6-1 to TRBJ2-1, with D tentatively TRBD1 (5 bases). The germline V and J ends were trimmed by 1 base and 9 bases, with 16 bases remaining between them. The CDR3 sequence is 15 residues long. Germline assignment: CDR1 MNHNS and CDR2 SASEGT. The CDR3 here is CASSEGAGLRGEQFF. CDR3 sequence (DNA): TGTGCCAGCAGTGAAGGGGCAGGGTTGAGAGGTGAGCAGTTCTTC.

The DNA for the CDR3 is TGTGCCAGCAGCAATAGACCTGGGACAGGGACTAATGAAAAACTGTTTTTT. Its protein is CASSNRPGTGTNEKLFF. The chain is built from TRBV5-4 and TRBJ1-4; 9 positions agree with TRBD1. Trimming at V came to 4 bases and at J to 2 bases, leaving 9 bases not matched to a gene. The germline CDR1 and CDR2 sequences are SGHNT and YYREEE (reference sequence). This CDR3 has 17 residues.